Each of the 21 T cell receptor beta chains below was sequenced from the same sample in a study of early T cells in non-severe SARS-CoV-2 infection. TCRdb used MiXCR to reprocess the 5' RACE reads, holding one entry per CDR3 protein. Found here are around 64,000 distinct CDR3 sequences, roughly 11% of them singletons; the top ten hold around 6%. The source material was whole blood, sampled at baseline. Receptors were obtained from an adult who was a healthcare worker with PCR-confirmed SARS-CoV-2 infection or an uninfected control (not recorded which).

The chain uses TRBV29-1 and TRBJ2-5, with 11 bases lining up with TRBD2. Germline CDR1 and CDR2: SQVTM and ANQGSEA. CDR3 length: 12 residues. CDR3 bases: TGCAGTGATCTAGCGGGAGGCGAGACCCAGTACTTC. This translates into CSDLAGGETQYF.

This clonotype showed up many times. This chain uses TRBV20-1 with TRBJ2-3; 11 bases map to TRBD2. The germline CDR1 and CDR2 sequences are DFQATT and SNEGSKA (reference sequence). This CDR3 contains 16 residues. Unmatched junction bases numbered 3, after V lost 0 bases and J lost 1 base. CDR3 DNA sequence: TGCAGTGCTAGAGACTTGACTAGCGGGGGCACAGATACGCAGTATTTT. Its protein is CSARDLTSGGTDTQYF.

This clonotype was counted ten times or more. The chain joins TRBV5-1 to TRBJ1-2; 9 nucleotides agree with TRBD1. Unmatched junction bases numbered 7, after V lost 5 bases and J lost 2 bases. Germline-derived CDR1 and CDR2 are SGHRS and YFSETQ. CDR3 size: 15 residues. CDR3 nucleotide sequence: TGCGCCAGCAGACGCGGGACAGGGTCAAACTATGGCTACACCTTC. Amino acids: CASRRGTGSNYGYTF. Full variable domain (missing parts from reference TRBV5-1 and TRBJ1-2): KAGVTQTPRYLIKTRGQQVTLSCSPISGHRSVSWYQQTPGQGLQFLFEYFSETQRNKGNFPGRFSGRQFSNSRSEMNVSTLELGDSALYLCASRRGTGSNYGYTFGSGTRLTVV.

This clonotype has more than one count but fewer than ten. This chain's CDR3 is CASSQWEYNEQFF. The CDR3 DNA reads as TGTGCCAGCAGCCAATGGGAATACAATGAGCAGTTCTTC. V gene TRBV14 combines with J gene TRBJ2-1; D is unresolved. Trimming removed 2 bases from V and 4 bases from J, with 6 bases in between. CDR1 is SGHDN, CDR2 FVKESK, per germline. The CDR3 consists of 13 residues.

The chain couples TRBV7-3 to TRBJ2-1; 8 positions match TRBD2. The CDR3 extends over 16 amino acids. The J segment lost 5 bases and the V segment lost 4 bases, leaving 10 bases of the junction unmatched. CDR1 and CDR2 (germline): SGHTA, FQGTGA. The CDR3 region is CASSYLTGGVNNEQFF. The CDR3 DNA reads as TGTGCCAGCAGCTACCTGACGGGAGGGGTTAACAATGAGCAGTTCTTC.

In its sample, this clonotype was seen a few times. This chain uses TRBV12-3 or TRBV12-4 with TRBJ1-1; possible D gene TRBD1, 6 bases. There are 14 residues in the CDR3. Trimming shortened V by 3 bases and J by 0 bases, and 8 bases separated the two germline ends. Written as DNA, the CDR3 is TGTGCCAGCAGTTTCCCAGGGGTGAACACTGAAGCTTTCTTT. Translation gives CASSFPGVNTEAFF.

CDR3 sequence reads: CASSLLFLGDTEAFF. CDR3 bases: TGCGCCAGCAGCTTGCTTTTTCTGGGGGACACTGAAGCTTTCTTT. The V gene is TRBV5-1, the J gene TRBJ1-1; tentatively, D is TRBD1 (5 bases). This CDR3 has 15 amino acids. From germline, CDR1 is SGHRS and CDR2 YFSETQ. Trimming took off 1 base at V and 3 bases at J, with 13 bases between the two ends. Filled out from reference TRBV5-1 and TRBJ1-1, the complete variable domain reads KAGVTQTPRYLIKTRGQQVTLSCSPISGHRSVSWYQQTPGQGLQFLFEYFSETQRNKGNFPGRFSGRQFSNSRSEMNVSTLELGDSALYLCASSLLFLGDTEAFFGQGTRLTVV.

The CDR3 sequence: CASSNLPGASGSWNEQFF. CDR3 in DNA: TGTGCCAGCAGTAACCTACCGGGAGCTAGCGGGAGTTGGAATGAGCAGTTCTTC. V is TRBV6-2 or TRBV6-3 and J is TRBJ2-1, with 10 bases identical to TRBD2. The CDR3 runs to 18 residues. In germline, CDR1 is MNHEY, CDR2 SVGEGT. The J segment lost 7 bases and the V segment lost 5 bases, leaving 17 bases of the junction unmatched.

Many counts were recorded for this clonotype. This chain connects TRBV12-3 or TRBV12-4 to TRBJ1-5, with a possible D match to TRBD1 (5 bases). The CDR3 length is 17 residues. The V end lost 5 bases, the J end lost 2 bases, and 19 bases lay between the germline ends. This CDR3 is CASSLTGGGSGNQPQHF. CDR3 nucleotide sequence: TGTGCCAGCAGTCTTACAGGCGGGGGTTCGGGCAATCAGCCCCAGCATTTT.

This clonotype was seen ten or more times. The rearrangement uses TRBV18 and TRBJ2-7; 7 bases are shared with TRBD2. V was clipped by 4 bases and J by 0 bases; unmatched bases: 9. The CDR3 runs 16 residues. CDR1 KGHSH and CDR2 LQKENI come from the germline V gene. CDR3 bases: TGTGCCAGCTCACGTCCCCACGGGGGGAACTCCTACGAGCAGTACTTC. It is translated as CASSRPHGGNSYEQYF.

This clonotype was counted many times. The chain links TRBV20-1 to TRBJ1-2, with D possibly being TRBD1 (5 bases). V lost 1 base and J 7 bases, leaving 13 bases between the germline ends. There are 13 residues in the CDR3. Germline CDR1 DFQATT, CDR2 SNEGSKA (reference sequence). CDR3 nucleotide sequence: TGCAGTGCTAGAGGCCAGGGCTCACTTGGCTACACCTTC. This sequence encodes CSARGQGSLGYTF.

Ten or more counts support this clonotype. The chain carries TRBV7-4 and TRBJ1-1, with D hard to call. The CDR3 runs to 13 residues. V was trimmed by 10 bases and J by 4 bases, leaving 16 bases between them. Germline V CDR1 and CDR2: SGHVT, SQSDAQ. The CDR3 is CANPLVRVTEAFF. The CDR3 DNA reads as TGTGCCAATCCCTTGGTTCGGGTCACTGAAGCTTTCTTT.

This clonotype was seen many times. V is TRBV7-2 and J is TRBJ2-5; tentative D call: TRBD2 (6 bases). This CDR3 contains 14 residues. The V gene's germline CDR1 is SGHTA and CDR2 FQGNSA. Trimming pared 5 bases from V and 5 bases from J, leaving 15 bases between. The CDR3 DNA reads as TGTGCCAGCAGCCCCCGTAACAGCGGGGAGACCCAGTACTTC. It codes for CASSPRNSGETQYF.

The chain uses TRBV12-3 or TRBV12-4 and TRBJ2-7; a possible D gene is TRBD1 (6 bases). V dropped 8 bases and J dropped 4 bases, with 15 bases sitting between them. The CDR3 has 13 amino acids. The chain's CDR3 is CASGHRDGYEQYF. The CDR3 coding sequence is TGTGCCAGCGGACACAGGGATGGGTACGAGCAGTACTTC.

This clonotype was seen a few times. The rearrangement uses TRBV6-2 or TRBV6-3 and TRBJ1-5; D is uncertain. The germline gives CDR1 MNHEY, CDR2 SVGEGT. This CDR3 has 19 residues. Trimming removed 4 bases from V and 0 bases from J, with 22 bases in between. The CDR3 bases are TGTGCCAGCAGTTCTCCGCTCGGGCTCCCGTTTCCTAGCAATCAGCCCCAGCATTTT. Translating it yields CASSSPLGLPFPSNQPQHF.

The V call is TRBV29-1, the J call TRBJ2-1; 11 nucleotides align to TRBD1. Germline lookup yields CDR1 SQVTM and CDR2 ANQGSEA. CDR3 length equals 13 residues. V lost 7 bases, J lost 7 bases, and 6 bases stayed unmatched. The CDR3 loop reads CSAVDRGRNEQFF. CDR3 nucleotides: TGCAGCGCCGTGGACAGGGGGCGGAATGAGCAGTTCTTC.

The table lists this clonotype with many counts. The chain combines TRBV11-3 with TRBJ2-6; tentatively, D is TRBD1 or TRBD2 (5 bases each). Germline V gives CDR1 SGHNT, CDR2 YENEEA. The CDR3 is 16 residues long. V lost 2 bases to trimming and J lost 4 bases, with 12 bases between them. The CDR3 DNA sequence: TGTGCCAGCAGCTTACCGGGGCCCGCCGGGGCCAACGTCCTGACTTTC. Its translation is CASSLPGPAGANVLTF.

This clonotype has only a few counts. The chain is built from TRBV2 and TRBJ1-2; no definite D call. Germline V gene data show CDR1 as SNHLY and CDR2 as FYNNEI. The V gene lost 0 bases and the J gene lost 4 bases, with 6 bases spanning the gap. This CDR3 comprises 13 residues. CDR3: CASSEAVIYGYTF. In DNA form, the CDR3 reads TGTGCCAGCAGTGAAGCGGTGATCTATGGCTACACCTTC.

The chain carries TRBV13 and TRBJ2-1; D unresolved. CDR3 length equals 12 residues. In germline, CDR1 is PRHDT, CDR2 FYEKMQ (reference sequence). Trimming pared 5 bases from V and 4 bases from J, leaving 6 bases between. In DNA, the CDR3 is TGTGCCAGCAGCCTAAGGTACAATGAGCAGTTCTTC. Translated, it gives CASSLRYNEQFF.

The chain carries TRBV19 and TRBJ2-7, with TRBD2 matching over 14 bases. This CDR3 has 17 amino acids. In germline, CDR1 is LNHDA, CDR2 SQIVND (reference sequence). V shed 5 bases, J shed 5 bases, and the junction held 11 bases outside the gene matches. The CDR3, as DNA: TGTGCCAGTAGTGCCAGACTAGCGGGAGGGCCTTCGGACGAGCAGTACTTC. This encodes CASSARLAGGPSDEQYF.

DNA of the CDR3: TGCGCCAGCAGCCCGGACGGTACTGAAGCTTTCTTT. This encodes CASSPDGTEAFF. This sequence joins TRBV5-1 and TRBJ1-1; no clear D gene. CDR1 and CDR2 from the germline V gene are SGHRS and YFSETQ. V was shortened by 4 bases and J by 5 bases, with 9 bases between the two germline ends. This CDR3 comprises 12 residues.